This TCR beta chain is drawn from a study of cytomegalovirus exposure and HLA in healthy donors. Primers: 60 Vbeta forward and 13 Jbeta reverse. Profiling relied on immunoSEQ multiplex PCR, and the TCRdb table lists in-frame clones only, not all of them. Of 100,000 to 150,000 clones listed, approximately 84% are singletons. Donors sampled were nominally healthy, though unrecorded immune exposures were likely. This CDR3 has 15 amino acids. Trimming removed 4 bases from V and 3 bases from J, with 15 bases in between. The germline CDR1 and CDR2 sequences are SGHTA and FQGNSA. The specimen sequenced was PBMCs. This clonotype was sampled from a boy aged 2 to 9 in good health and CMV-seronegative. V gene TRBV7-2 combines with J gene TRBJ1-1; tentatively, D is TRBD1 (6 bases). CDR3 loop: CASSYTGSGDTEAFF. The CDR3 DNA sequence: TGTGCCAGCAGCTATACAGGGAGTGGCGACACTGAAGCTTTCTTT.